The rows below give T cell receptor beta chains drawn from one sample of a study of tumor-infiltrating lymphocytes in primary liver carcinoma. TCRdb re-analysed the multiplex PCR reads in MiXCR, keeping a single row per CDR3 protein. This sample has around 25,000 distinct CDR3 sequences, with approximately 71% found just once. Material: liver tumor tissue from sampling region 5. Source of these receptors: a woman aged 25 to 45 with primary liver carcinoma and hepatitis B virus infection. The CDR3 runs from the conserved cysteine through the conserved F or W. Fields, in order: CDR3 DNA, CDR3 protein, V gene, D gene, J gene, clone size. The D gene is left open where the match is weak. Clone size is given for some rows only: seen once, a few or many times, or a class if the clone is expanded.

CDR3nt: TGTGCCAGCAGCCCCACGTATCAGGCGCCTAATCAGCCCCAGCATTTT; CDR3aa: CASSPTYQAPNQPQHF; v_gene: TRBV7-9; d_gene: -; j_gene: TRBJ1-5; abundance: many
CDR3nt: TGTGCTAGCAGCCCCTCCGGGACACATGCCTACCAGCAGTACTTC; CDR3aa: CASSPSGTHAYQQYF; v_gene: TRBV7-9; d_gene: -; j_gene: TRBJ2-7; abundance: -
CDR3nt: TGTGCCAGCAGCAGGGTTACGGCGGGAGTGACGGGGGAGCTGTTTTTT; CDR3aa: CASSRVTAGVTGELFF; v_gene: TRBV11-1; d_gene: TRBD2; j_gene: TRBJ2-2; abundance: -
CDR3nt: TGTGCCAGCACCCCCCCTAATACGGGCGAGCAGTACTTC; CDR3aa: CASTPPNTGEQYF; v_gene: TRBV11-2; d_gene: -; j_gene: TRBJ2-7; abundance: -
CDR3nt: TGTGCCATCAGTGAGTCAGTTTCTGGAAACACCATATTT; CDR3aa: CAISESVSGNTIF; v_gene: TRBV10-3; d_gene: -; j_gene: TRBJ1-3; abundance: -
CDR3nt: TGCGCCACCAGCCAAGCTGTTACGGGGGGTCACATTAACTACGAGCAGTACTTC; CDR3aa: CATSQAVTGGHINYEQYF; v_gene: TRBV4-3; d_gene: TRBD2; j_gene: TRBJ2-7; abundance: few
CDR3nt: TGCGCCAGCAGCACAAGAACAGGGGACGCCAAAGAGACCCAGTACTTC; CDR3aa: CASSTRTGDAKETQYF; v_gene: TRBV11-2; d_gene: TRBD1; j_gene: TRBJ2-5; abundance: -
CDR3nt: TGTGCCAGCAGCGGTGGGAGAGCGAACACTGAAGCTTTCTTT; CDR3aa: CASSGGRANTEAFF; v_gene: TRBV5-6; d_gene: -; j_gene: TRBJ1-1; abundance: -
CDR3nt: TGCAGTGGTAGACTAGACCACGAGACCGAGTACTTC; CDR3aa: CSGRLDHETEYF; v_gene: TRBV29-1; d_gene: -; j_gene: TRBJ2-5; abundance: -
CDR3nt: TGTGCCCGCAGCCCAAGGGCGGGGGATAATTCGTCCCTCCACTTT; CDR3aa: CARSPRAGDNSSLHF; v_gene: TRBV5-4; d_gene: -; j_gene: TRBJ1-6; abundance: once
CDR3nt: TGTGCCACCACGGGGGGCCGGCTTGGCTACACCTTC; CDR3aa: CATTGGRLGYTF; v_gene: TRBV24-1; d_gene: -; j_gene: TRBJ1-2; abundance: once
CDR3nt: TGTGCCAGCAGTCCGGGAGCGGGAGGCCCCCACGGGGAGCTGTTTTTT; CDR3aa: CASSPGAGGPHGELFF; v_gene: TRBV12-3/TRBV12-4; d_gene: TRBD2; j_gene: TRBJ2-2; abundance: -
CDR3nt: TGCACTAGCAGCCACAGGAACAACGGGGAGCTGTTTTTT; CDR3aa: CTSSHRNNGELFF; v_gene: TRBV10-1; d_gene: -; j_gene: TRBJ2-2; abundance: -
CDR3nt: TGTGCCAGTAGCCTGTCCGGGACTAGCGGACCTGAGCACTTCTTC; CDR3aa: CASSLSGTSGPEHFF; v_gene: TRBV12-3/TRBV12-4; d_gene: TRBD2; j_gene: TRBJ2-1; abundance: -
CDR3nt: TGCAGCATCGTAGTGTGGGAGGGCCGAACGTTCTTC; CDR3aa: CSIVVWEGRTFF; v_gene: TRBV29-1; d_gene: TRBD2; j_gene: TRBJ2-1; abundance: -
CDR3nt: TGTGCCAGCAGCTCCGGCGTCTACAAGCAGTACTTC; CDR3aa: CASSSGVYKQYF; v_gene: TRBV11-2; d_gene: -; j_gene: TRBJ2-7; abundance: few
CDR3nt: TGTGCCAGCAGCACGCCGGGACCACAATACGAGCAGTACTTC; CDR3aa: CASSTPGPQYEQYF; v_gene: TRBV11-2; d_gene: -; j_gene: TRBJ2-7; abundance: once
CDR3nt: TGCGCTAGCAGCCAAGATGCGGGAAGTTCCTACAATGTGCAGTTCTTC; CDR3aa: CASSQDAGSSYNVQFF; v_gene: TRBV4-3; d_gene: -; j_gene: TRBJ2-1; abundance: -
CDR3nt: TGCAGCTCCTCCCGGGCTAACGGGAGTAGATCAGATACGCATTATTTT; CDR3aa: CSSSRANGSRSDTHYF; v_gene: TRBV29-1; d_gene: -; j_gene: TRBJ2-3; abundance: few
CDR3nt: TGTGCTAGCAGATCCGTGTCAGGGGAGGTTATTGAGCAGTTCTTC; CDR3aa: CASRSVSGEVIEQFF; v_gene: TRBV28; d_gene: -; j_gene: TRBJ2-1; abundance: -
CDR3nt: TGTGCCAACAGCCTCCCTTTGGACGGACGGTATTCCTACGAGCAGTACTTC; CDR3aa: CANSLPLDGRYSYEQYF; v_gene: TRBV28; d_gene: -; j_gene: TRBJ2-7; abundance: few
CDR3nt: TGTGCCAGCGGTTACAAGGATAGCAGCCCCTATGAGCAGTACTTC; CDR3aa: CASGYKDSSPYEQYF; v_gene: TRBV6-5; d_gene: -; j_gene: TRBJ2-7; abundance: -
CDR3nt: TGTGCCAGCAGTGAAGCATTGGCGGGAGGGGCGAACGGCGAGGAGCTGTTTTTT; CDR3aa: CASSEALAGGANGEELFF; v_gene: TRBV6-1; d_gene: TRBD2; j_gene: TRBJ2-2; abundance: -
CDR3nt: TGTGCTAGCAGCCGAAGTGACGGAACCCAGTACTTC; CDR3aa: CASSRSDGTQYF; v_gene: TRBV7-9; d_gene: -; j_gene: TRBJ2-5; abundance: -
CDR3nt: TGCACCGTTGATTTCACGGGAGGGCCGGTAGGGAGCCAGTACTTC; CDR3aa: CTVDFTGGPVGSQYF; v_gene: TRBV29-1; d_gene: TRBD2; j_gene: TRBJ2-5; abundance: -
CDR3nt: TGTGCGAGTCTACAATCCAGTACACAGGGTTACGAGCAGTACTTC; CDR3aa: CASLQSSTQGYEQYF; v_gene: TRBV12-3/TRBV12-4; d_gene: -; j_gene: TRBJ2-7; abundance: once
CDR3nt: TGTGCCAGCAGCCCCCCTGGGGGAAAACTGTTTTTT; CDR3aa: CASSPPGGKLFF; v_gene: TRBV11-2; d_gene: -; j_gene: TRBJ1-4; abundance: -
CDR3nt: TGTGCCAGCAGCTTGGTGAGGGAGATGAGCACTGAAGCTTTCTTC; CDR3aa: CASSLVREMSTEAFF; v_gene: TRBV5-6; d_gene: -; j_gene: TRBJ1-1; abundance: -
CDR3nt: TGTGCCAGCAGGGACCAGGGCGCCCGTGAAAGACTGTTTTTT; CDR3aa: CASRDQGARERLFF; v_gene: TRBV6-1; d_gene: -; j_gene: TRBJ1-4; abundance: -
CDR3nt: TGTGCCAACAGTGTTACAGCGAATGAGCAGTTCTTC; CDR3aa: CANSVTANEQFF; v_gene: TRBV28; d_gene: -; j_gene: TRBJ2-1; abundance: -
CDR3nt: TGTGTCAGTAGTTACAAGGACAGCAGCTCCTACGGGCAGTATTTC; CDR3aa: CVSSYKDSSSYGQYF; v_gene: TRBV6-5; d_gene: -; j_gene: TRBJ2-7; abundance: once
CDR3nt: TGTGCCAGCAGCTTTCCGGCGGTTTACGAGCAGTACTTC; CDR3aa: CASSFPAVYEQYF; v_gene: TRBV11-2; d_gene: -; j_gene: TRBJ2-7; abundance: -
CDR3nt: TGTGTCAGCAGCACCTACCCCGCTAGTGAAGAGACCCAGTACTTC; CDR3aa: CVSSTYPASEETQYF; v_gene: TRBV12-3/TRBV12-4; d_gene: -; j_gene: TRBJ2-5; abundance: -
CDR3nt: TGTGCCTGGAGTGTGCATACAGGGAGGAACACTGAAGCTTTGTTT; CDR3aa: CAWSVHTGRNTEALF; v_gene: TRBV30; d_gene: -; j_gene: TRBJ1-1; abundance: -
CDR3nt: TGTGCCACGAGTGGGAGGGCCTCGGGCTCCTATAATTCACCCCTCCACTTT; CDR3aa: CATSGRASGSYNSPLHF; v_gene: TRBV6-5; d_gene: -; j_gene: TRBJ1-6; abundance: -
CDR3nt: TGTGCTAGCGGCCGGGACAGGGGCCCTTGGGATACGCAGTATTTT; CDR3aa: CASGRDRGPWDTQYF; v_gene: TRBV7-8; d_gene: TRBD1; j_gene: TRBJ2-3; abundance: -
CDR3nt: TGCGCCAACACTCGAGGGGGGTACTACGAGCAGTACTTC; CDR3aa: CANTRGGYYEQYF; v_gene: TRBV10-2; d_gene: -; j_gene: TRBJ2-7; abundance: -
CDR3nt: TGTGCCGGTAGCTTATGGGGCGGGGTTTACGGGCAGTACTTC; CDR3aa: CAGSLWGGVYGQYF; v_gene: TRBV11-2; d_gene: -; j_gene: TRBJ2-7; abundance: -
CDR3nt: TGTGCCAGCAGTTTTTTGGGACTAGCGGGAGCTGGCGAGCAGTACTTC; CDR3aa: CASSFLGLAGAGEQYF; v_gene: TRBV28; d_gene: TRBD2; j_gene: TRBJ2-7; abundance: many
CDR3nt: TGTGCCAGCAGCTCCGAACAGAGTATCTGCGAGCAGTACTTC; CDR3aa: CASSSEQSICEQYF; v_gene: TRBV5-5; d_gene: -; j_gene: TRBJ2-7; abundance: once
CDR3nt: TGTGCCAGCAGTTACGTGGGCAGCGGGAGAGGAACTGAAGCTTTCTTT; CDR3aa: CASSYVGSGRGTEAFF; v_gene: TRBV6-5; d_gene: -; j_gene: TRBJ1-1; abundance: -
CDR3nt: TGTGCCAGCAGCTTGCGTACAGGGCTATCGCAGCACTTC; CDR3aa: CASSLRTGLSQHF; v_gene: TRBV5-6; d_gene: -; j_gene: TRBJ2-7; abundance: -
CDR3nt: TGTACCAGCAGCGGTTATAGCGACAATGAGCAATTCTTC; CDR3aa: CTSSGYSDNEQFF; v_gene: TRBV11-2; d_gene: -; j_gene: TRBJ2-1; abundance: -
CDR3nt: TGTGCCAGCAGCCAAGAAGGGACGGGACAGGACTATGAGCAGTACTTC; CDR3aa: CASSQEGTGQDYEQYF; v_gene: TRBV4-2; d_gene: TRBD1; j_gene: TRBJ2-7; abundance: many